These 6 T cell receptor beta chains originate from one sample sequenced in a study of blood T cell repertoires in COVID-19. The repertoire was sequenced with immunoSEQ multiplex PCR; TCRdb's copy has only in-frame clones and lacks some. The sample has 200,000 to 300,000 clones; about 88% are singletons. The sequenced sample was peripheral blood. Receptor source: a young man with active or convalescent COVID-19.

The J gene is TRBJ2-5, the V gene TRBV18; TRBD1 aligns across 11 bases. This CDR3 contains 17 residues. The junction had 8 bases not matched to a gene; V was cut back by 1 base and J by 4 bases. In germline, CDR1 is KGHSH, CDR2 LQKENI. The CDR3 region has the DNA TGTGCCAGCTCACCACTCCTGGGACAGGGGGTAAGAGAGACCCAGTACTTC. Translated: CASSPLLGQGVRETQYF. Drawing the rest from reference TRBV18 and TRBJ2-5, the complete variable domain is NAGVMQNPRHLVRRRGQEARLRCSPMKGHSHVYWYRQLPEEGLKFMVYLQKENIIDESGMPKERFSAEFPKEGPSILRIQQVVRGDSAAYFCASSPLLGQGVRETQYFGPGTRLLVL.

This chain joins TRBV29-1 and TRBJ2-7; no definite D call. The CDR3 is 12 residues long. The germline V gene has CDR1 SQVTM and CDR2 ANQGSEA. Trimming took off 4 bases at V and 6 bases at J, with 13 bases between the two ends. Written as DNA, the CDR3 is TGCAGCGTTGTGAGGTTGGGTGGCGAGCAGTACTTC. Translation: CSVVRLGGEQYF.

The V call is TRBV5-4, the J call TRBJ1-2; D gene unclear. The CDR3 is 12 amino acids. CDR1 and CDR2 (germline): SGHNT, YYREEE (reference sequence). V lost 0 bases to trimming and J lost 5 bases, with 5 bases between them. The DNA of the CDR3 is TGTGCCAGCAGCTTGGATTCTTATGGCTACACCTTC. It specifies CASSLDSYGYTF. Variable domain in full (rest from reference TRBV5-4 and TRBJ1-2): ETGVTQSPTHLIKTRGQQVTLRCSSQSGHNTVSWYQQALGQGPQFIFQYYREEENGRGNFPPRFSGLQFPNYSSELNVNALELDDSALYLCASSLDSYGYTFGSGTRLTVV.

This sequence joins TRBV7-8 and TRBJ2-5, with TRBD2 identical over 8 bases. CDR1 is SGHVS and CDR2 is FQNEAQ in the germline V gene. The CDR3 has 13 residues. V dropped 5 bases and J dropped 5; count of bases not matched to a gene: 4. This CDR3 is CASSQVAGETQYF. For the CDR3, the DNA is TGTGCCAGCAGCCAAGTAGCGGGGGAGACCCAGTACTTC.

This chain links TRBV2 with TRBJ1-5; TRBD1 might be the D (5 bases). The CDR3 loop spans 14 amino acids. The germline CDR1 and CDR2 sequences are SNHLY and FYNNEI. Trimming shortened V by 9 bases and J by 6 bases, and 18 bases separated the two germline ends. In DNA, the CDR3 is TGTGCCAGTACCCAGGGAGGAGGGTTTCAGCCCCAGCATTTT. This gives the protein CASTQGGGFQPQHF.

This chain uses TRBV28 with TRBJ2-3; 12 positions match TRBD2. Germline V lookup: CDR1 MDHEN, CDR2 SYDVKM. V shed 6 bases, J shed 5 bases, and the junction held 12 bases outside the gene matches. The CDR3 has 17 residues. CDR3 in amino acids: CASRTPSGGAVRDTQYF. CDR3 in DNA: TGTGCCAGCAGGACCCCTAGCGGGGGGGCAGTGCGAGATACGCAGTATTTT.